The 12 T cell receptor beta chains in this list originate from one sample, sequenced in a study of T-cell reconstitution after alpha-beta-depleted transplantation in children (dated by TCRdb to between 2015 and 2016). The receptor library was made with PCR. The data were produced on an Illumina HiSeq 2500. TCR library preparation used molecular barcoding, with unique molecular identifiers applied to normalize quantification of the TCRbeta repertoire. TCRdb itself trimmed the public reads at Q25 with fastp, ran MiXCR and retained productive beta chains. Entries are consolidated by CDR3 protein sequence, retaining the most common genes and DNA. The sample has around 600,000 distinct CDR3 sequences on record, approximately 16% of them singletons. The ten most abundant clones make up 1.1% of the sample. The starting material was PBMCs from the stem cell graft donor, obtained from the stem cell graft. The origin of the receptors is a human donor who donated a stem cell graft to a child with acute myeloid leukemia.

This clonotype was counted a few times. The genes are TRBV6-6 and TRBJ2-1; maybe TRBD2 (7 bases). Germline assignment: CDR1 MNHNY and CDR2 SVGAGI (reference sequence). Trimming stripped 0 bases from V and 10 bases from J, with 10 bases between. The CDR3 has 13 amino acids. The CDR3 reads CASSYSGGQEQFF. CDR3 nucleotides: TGTGCCAGCAGTTACTCGGGGGGGCAGGAGCAGTTCTTC.

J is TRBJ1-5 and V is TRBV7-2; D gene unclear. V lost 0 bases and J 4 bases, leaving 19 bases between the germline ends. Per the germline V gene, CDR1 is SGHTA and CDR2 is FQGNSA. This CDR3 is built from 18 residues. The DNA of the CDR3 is TGTGCCAGCAGCTTAGCGGGAAGGAAAGGGTCAGGAAATCAGCCCCAGCATTTT. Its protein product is CASSLAGRKGSGNQPQHF. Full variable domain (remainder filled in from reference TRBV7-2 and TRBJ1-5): GAGVSQSPSNKVTEKGKDVELRCDPISGHTALYWYRQSLGQGLEFLIYFQGNSAPDKSGLPSDRFSAERTGGSVSTLTIQRTQQEDSAVYLCASSLAGRKGSGNQPQHFGDGTRLSIL.

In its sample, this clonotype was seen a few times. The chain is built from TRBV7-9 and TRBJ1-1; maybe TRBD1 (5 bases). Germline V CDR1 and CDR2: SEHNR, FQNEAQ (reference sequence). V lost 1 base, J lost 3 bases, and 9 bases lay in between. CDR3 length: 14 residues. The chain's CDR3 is CASSLGREDTEAFF. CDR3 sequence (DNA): TGTGCCAGCAGCTTAGGCAGGGAGGACACTGAAGCTTTCTTT.

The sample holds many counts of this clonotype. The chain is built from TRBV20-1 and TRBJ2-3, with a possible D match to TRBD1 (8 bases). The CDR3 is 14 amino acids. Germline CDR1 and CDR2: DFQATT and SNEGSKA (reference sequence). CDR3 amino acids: CSAGQGGGTDTQYF. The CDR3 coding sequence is TGCAGCGCAGGACAGGGAGGGGGCACAGATACGCAGTATTTT.

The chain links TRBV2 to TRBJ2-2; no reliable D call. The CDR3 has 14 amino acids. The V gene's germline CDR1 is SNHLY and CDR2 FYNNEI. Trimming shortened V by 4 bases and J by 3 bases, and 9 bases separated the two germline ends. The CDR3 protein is CASSAEEYTGELFF. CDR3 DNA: TGTGCCAGCAGTGCGGAAGAGTACACCGGGGAGCTGTTTTTT.

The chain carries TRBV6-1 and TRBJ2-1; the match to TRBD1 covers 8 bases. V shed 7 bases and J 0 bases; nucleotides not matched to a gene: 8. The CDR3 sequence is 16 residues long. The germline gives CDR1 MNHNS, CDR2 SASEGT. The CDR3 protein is CASTLRQGSSYNEQFF. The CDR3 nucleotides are TGTGCCAGCACCTTACGACAGGGGAGCTCCTACAATGAGCAGTTCTTC.

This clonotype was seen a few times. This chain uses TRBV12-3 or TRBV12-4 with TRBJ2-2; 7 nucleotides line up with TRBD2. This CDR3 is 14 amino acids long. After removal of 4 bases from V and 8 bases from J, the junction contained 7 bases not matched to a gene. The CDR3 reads CASSSGGGRGELFF. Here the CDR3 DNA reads TGTGCCAGCAGTTCGGGCGGGGGAAGAGGGGAGCTGTTTTTT.

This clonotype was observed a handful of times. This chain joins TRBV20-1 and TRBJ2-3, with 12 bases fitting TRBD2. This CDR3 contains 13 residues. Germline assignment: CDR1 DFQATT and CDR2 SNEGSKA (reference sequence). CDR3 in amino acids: CRAGLAGTDTQYF. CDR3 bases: TGCAGGGCAGGACTAGCGGGGACAGATACGCAGTATTTT.

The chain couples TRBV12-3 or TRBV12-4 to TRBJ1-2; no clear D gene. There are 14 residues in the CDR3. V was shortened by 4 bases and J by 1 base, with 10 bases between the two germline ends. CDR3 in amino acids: CASSSQKNNYGYTF. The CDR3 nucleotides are TGTGCCAGCAGTTCTCAGAAAAATAACTATGGCTACACCTTC.

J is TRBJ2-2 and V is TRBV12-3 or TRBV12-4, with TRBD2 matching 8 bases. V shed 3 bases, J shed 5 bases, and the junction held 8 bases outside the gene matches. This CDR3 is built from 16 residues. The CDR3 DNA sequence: TGTGCCAGCAGTTTTGTCACGGGGGGGCGTACCGGGGAGCTGTTTTTT. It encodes CASSFVTGGRTGELFF.

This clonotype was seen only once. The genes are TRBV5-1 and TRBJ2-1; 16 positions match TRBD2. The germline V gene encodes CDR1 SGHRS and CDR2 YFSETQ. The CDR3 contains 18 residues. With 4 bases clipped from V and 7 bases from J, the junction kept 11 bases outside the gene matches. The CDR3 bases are TGCGCCAGCAGCCCCCTAGGGACTAGCGGGGGGGCCCAAAATGAGCAGTTCTTC. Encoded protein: CASSPLGTSGGAQNEQFF.

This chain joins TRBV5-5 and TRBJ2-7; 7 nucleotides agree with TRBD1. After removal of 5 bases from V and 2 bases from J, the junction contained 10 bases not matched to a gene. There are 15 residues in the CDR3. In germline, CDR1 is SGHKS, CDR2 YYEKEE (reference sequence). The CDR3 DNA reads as TGTGCCAGCAGTGAAGGACAGGCCTGGGCCTACGAGCAGTACTTC. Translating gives CASSEGQAWAYEQYF.